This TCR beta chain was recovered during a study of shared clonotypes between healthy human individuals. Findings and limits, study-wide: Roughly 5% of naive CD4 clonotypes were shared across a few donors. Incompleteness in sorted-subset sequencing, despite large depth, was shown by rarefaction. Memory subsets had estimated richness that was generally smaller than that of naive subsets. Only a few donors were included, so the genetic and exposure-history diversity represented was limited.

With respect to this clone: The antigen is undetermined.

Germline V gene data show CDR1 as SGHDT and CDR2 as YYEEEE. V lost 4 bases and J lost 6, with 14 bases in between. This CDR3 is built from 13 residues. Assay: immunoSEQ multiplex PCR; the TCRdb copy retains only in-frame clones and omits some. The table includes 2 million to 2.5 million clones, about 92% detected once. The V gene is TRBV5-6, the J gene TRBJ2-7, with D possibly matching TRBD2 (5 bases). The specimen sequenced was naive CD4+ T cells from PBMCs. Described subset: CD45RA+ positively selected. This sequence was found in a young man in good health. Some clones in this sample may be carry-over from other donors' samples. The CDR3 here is CASSPRRRGEQYF. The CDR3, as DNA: TGTGCCAGCAGCCCTAGACGCCGGGGCGAGCAGTACTTC.